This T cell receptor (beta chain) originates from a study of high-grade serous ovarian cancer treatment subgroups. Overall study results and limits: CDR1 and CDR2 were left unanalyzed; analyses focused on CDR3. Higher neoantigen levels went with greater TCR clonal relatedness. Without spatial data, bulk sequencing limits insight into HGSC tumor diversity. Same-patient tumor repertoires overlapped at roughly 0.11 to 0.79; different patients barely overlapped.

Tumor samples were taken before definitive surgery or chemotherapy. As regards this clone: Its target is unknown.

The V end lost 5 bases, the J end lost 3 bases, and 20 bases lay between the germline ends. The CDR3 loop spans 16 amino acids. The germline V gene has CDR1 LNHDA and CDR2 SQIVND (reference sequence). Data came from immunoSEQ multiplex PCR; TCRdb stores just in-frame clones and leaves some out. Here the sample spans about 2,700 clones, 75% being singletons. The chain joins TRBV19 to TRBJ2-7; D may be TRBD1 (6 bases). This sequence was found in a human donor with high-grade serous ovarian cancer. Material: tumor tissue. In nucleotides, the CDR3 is TGTGCCAGTAGTCCCCGACAGGATTCAGAGATCTACGAGCAGTACTTC. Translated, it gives CASSPRQDSEIYEQYF.